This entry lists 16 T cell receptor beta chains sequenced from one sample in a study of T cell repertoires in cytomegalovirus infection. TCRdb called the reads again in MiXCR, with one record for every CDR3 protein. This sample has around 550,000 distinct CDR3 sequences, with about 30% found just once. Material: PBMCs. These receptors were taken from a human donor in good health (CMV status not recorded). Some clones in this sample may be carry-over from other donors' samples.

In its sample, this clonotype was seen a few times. In nucleotides, the CDR3 is TGCAGCGTCCGTCTGAACACTGAAGCTTTCTTT. Residues: CSVRLNTEAFF. This chain uses TRBV29-1 with TRBJ1-1; D call uncertain. The CDR3 spans 11 residues. Trimming pared 6 bases from V and 0 bases from J, leaving 5 bases between. CDR1 is SQVTM, CDR2 ANQGSEA, per germline. Based on the CDR3 plus reference TRBV29-1 and TRBJ1-1, the full variable domain is SAVISQKPSRDICQRGTSLTIQCQVDSQVTMMFWYRQQPGQSLTLIATANQGSEATYESGFVIDKFPISRPNLTFSTLTVSNMSPEDSSIYLCSVRLNTEAFFGQGTRLTVV.

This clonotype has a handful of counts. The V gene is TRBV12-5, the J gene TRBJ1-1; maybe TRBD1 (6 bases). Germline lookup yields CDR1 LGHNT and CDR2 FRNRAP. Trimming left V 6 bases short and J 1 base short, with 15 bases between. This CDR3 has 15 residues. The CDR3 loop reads CASGVGQPGNTEAFF. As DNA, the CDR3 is TGTGCTAGTGGCGTTGGACAGCCGGGGAACACTGAAGCTTTCTTT.

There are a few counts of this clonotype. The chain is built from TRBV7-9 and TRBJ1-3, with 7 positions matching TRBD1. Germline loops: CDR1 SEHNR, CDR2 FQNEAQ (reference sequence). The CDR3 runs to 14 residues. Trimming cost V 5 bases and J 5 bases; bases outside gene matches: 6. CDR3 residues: CASSPRDRRNTIYF. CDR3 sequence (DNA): TGTGCCAGCAGCCCCCGGGACAGAAGAAACACCATATATTTT.

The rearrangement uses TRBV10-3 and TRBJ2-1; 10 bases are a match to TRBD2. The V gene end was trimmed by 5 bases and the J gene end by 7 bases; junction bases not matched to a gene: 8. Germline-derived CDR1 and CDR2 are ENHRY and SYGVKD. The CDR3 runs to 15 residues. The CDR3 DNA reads TGTGCCATCAGTTTGACTAGCGGGTCTGGGAATGAGCAGTTCTTC. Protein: CAISLTSGSGNEQFF.

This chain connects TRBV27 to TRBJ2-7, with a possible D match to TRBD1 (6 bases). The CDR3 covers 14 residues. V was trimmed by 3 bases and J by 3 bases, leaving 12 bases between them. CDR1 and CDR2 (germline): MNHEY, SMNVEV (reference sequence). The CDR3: CASSFNADSYEQYF. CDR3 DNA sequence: TGTGCCAGCAGTTTCAACGCGGACAGCTACGAGCAGTACTTC.

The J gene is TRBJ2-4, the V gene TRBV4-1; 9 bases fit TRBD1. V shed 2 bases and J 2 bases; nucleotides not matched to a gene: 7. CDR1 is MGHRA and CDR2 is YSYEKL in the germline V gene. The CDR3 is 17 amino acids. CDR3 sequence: CASSQLGQGMTKNIQYF. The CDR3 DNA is TGCGCCAGCAGCCAACTGGGACAGGGTATGACCAAAAACATTCAGTACTTC.

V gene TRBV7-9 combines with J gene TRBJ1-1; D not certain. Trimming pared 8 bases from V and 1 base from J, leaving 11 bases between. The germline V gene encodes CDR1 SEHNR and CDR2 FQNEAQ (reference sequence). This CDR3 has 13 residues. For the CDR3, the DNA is TGTGCCAGCCTTGGAGGGAAGAACACTGAAGCTTTCTTT. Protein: CASLGGKNTEAFF.

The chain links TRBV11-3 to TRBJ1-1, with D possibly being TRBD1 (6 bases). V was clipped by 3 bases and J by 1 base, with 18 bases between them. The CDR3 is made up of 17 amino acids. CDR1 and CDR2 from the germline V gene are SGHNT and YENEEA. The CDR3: CASSFTTDSWENTEAFF. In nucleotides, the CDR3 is TGTGCCAGCAGCTTCACTACGGACAGCTGGGAGAACACTGAAGCTTTCTTT.

CDR3 amino acids: CSAFKQNPGTGVKNIQYF. CDR3 nucleotides: TGCAGTGCCTTTAAACAAAACCCTGGGACAGGGGTCAAAAACATTCAGTACTTC. The chain is built from TRBV20-1 and TRBJ2-4, with 10 bases that match TRBD1. Germline CDR1 DFQATT, CDR2 SNEGSKA (reference sequence). The CDR3 spans 18 residues. With V trimmed by 6 bases and J by 3 bases, 17 bases remained unmatched.

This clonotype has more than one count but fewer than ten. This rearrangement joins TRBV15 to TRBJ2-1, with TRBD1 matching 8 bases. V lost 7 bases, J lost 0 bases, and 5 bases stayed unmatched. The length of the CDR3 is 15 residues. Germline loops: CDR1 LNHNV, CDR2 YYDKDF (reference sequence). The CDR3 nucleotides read TGTGCCACCACCCGGGACAGGAGCTCCTACAATGAGCAGTTCTTC. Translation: CATTRDRSSYNEQFF.

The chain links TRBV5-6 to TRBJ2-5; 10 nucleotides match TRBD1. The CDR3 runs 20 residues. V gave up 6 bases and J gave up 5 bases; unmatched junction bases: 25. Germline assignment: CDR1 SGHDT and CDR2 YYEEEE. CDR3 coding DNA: TGTGCCAGCACCTCTAGGAGGGATCGCCGAGGACAGGGGGTTAGGGAGACCCAGTACTTC. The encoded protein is CASTSRRDRRGQGVRETQYF.

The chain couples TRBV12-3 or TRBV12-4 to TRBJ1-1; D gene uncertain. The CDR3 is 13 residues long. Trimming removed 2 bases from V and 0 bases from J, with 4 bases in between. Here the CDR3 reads CASSLMMNTEAFF. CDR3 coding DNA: TGTGCCAGCAGTTTAATGATGAACACTGAAGCTTTCTTT.

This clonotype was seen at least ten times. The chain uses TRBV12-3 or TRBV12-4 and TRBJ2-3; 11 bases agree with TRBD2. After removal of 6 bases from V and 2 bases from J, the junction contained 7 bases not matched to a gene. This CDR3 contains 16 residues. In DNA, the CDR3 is TGTGCCAGCAGCCCCCTAGCGGGAGGACTCACAGATACGCAGTATTTT. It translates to CASSPLAGGLTDTQYF.

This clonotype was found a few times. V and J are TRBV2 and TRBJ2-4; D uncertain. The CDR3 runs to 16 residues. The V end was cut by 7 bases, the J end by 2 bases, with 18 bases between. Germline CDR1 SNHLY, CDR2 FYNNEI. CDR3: CASTRPGVGPKNIQYF. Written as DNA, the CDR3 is TGTGCCAGCACCCGTCCTGGGGTAGGGCCCAAAAACATTCAGTACTTC. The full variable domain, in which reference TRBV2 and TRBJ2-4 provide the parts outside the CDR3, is EPEVTQTPSHQVTQMGQEVILRCVPISNHLYFYWYRQILGQKVEFLVSFYNNEISEKSEIFDDQFSVERPDGSNFTLKIRSTKLEDSAMYFCASTRPGVGPKNIQYFGAGTRLSVL.

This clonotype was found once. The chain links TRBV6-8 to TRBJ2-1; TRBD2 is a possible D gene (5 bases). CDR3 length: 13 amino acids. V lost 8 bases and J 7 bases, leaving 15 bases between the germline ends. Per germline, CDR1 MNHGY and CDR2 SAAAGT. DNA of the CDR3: TGTGCCAGCGCCCAATTTCGAGGGAATGAGCAGTTCTTC. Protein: CASAQFRGNEQFF.

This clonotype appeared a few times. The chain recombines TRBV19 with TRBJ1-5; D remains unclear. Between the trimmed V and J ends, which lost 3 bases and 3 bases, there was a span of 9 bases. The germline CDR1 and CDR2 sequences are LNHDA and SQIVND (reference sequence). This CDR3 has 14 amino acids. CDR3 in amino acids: CASSIMANNQPQHF. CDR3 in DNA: TGTGCCAGTAGTATTATGGCAAACAATCAGCCCCAGCATTTT.